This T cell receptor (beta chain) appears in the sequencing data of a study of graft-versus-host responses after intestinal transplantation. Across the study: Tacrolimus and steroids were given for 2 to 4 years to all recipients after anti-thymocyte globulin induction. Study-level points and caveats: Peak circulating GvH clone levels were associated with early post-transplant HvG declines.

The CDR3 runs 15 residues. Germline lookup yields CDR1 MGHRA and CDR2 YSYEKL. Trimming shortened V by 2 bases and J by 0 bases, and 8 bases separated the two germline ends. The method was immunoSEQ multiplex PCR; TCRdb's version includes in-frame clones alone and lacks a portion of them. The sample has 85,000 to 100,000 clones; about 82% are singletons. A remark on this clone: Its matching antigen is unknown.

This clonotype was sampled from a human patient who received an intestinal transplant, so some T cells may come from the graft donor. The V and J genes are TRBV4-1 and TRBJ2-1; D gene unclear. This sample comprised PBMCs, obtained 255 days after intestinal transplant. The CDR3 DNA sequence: TGCGCCAGCAGCCAATTCGCCAGCTCCTACAATGAGCAGTTCTTC. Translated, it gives CASSQFASSYNEQFF.